Reported below is one TCR beta chain. The sample comes from a study of T cells after posttransplantation cyclophosphamide. Busulfan-fludarabine conditioning, marrow transplant, and cyclophosphamide on days +3 and +4 were administered. Repertoires were generated with immunoSEQ multiplex PCR, while TCRdb's copy carries only in-frame clones and drops some. The sample shows about 21,000 clones, 75% to 90% of them seen only once. This clonotype originated in a female patient in her forties who received an allogeneic stem cell transplant from a related donor, was CMV-positive, and had no GVHD. Some of the T cells might come from the graft donor. Sequenced here: PBMCs, sampled after allogeneic stem cell transplant with posttransplant cyclophosphamide.

CDR3 coding DNA: TGTGCCAGCAGTTTAAAGGGACAGGGACACTACGAGCAGTACTTC. As protein: CASSLKGQGHYEQYF. The V and J genes are TRBV27 and TRBJ2-7; 9 nucleotides match TRBD1. The CDR3 covers 15 residues. Germline CDR1 and CDR2: MNHEY and SMNVEV (reference sequence). The V and J ends lost 2 bases and 3 bases, in that order; junction bases with no gene match: 5.